This T cell receptor (beta chain) was found in a study of blood T cell repertoires in COVID-19. About the research overall: Sites across the United States, Italy and Spain contributed samples from acute and convalescent COVID-19.

As originally analysed: Estimation of nucleated cell counts was performed using reference gene primer amplification. The repertoire was sequenced with immunoSEQ multiplex PCR; TCRdb's copy has only in-frame clones and lacks some. V and J calls plus clone size are reproduced from that table; the DNA served to infer D and trimming. The sample yields 240,000 or so clones, around 90% seen once. This clone has only one observation. Losses at the gene ends were 6 bases for V and 5 bases for J; bases not matched to a gene: 2. The germline V gene encodes CDR1 SGHAT and CDR2 FQNNGV. The CDR3 extends over 12 amino acids.

The sequence was obtained from a woman aged 25-40 years with acute or convalescent COVID-19. Specimen: peripheral blood. The chain couples TRBV11-2 to TRBJ2-3, with TRBD1 matching over 7 bases. The CDR3 region has the DNA TGTGCCAGCAGTTCAGGGGGAGATACGCAGTATTTT. It codes for CASSSGGDTQYF. The full variable domain, in which reference TRBV11-2 and TRBJ2-3 provide the parts outside the CDR3, is EAGVAQSPRYKIIEKRQSVAFWCNPISGHATLYWYQQILGQGPKLLIQFQNNGVVDDSQLPKDRFSAERLKGVDSTLKIQPAKLEDSAVYLCASSSGGDTQYFGPGTRLTVL.